These T cell receptor beta chains were read from a single sample in a study of blood T cells in healthy people across ages. TCRdb processed the 5' RACE reads anew with MiXCR; each CDR3 protein has one entry. Seen here are over 550,000 distinct CDR3 sequences, 25% to 30% observed once, and the top ten hold more than 15%. The material sequenced was blood. The receptors derive from an elderly woman in good health. The CDR3 runs from the conserved cysteine through the conserved F or W. D genes are given only for firm matches. Size tells how often a clone was seen (once, few, many) or the class of an expanded clone, and some rows leave it out.

j_call	d_call	v_call	clone_size	cdr3_aa	cdr3_nt
TRBJ2-7	NA	TRBV4-3	many	CASSQGRAGVEQYF	TGCGCCAGCAGCCAAGGCCGGGCAGGGGTCGAGCAGTACTTC
TRBJ2-7	NA	TRBV21-1	NA	CASSKGITGTGREQYF	TGTGCCAGCAGCAAAGGGATCACAGGGACAGGAAGGGAGCAGTACTTC
TRBJ1-1	NA	TRBV5-1	few	CASSLTGSEAFF	TGCGCCAGCAGCTTGACAGGGTCTGAAGCTTTCTTT
TRBJ1-2	NA	TRBV5-6	many	CASSLGGSPGGYTF	TGTGCCAGCAGCTTGGGGGGCAGTCCTGGAGGCTACACCTTC
TRBJ1-3	NA	TRBV7-3	NA	CVSSFGPLSSGNTIYF	TGTGTCAGCAGCTTCGGGCCTCTGAGCTCTGGAAACACCATATATTTT
TRBJ1-1	NA	TRBV5-1	NA	CASSLAKFTLNTEAFF	TGCGCCAGCAGCTTGGCCAAGTTCACCTTGAACACTGAAGCTTTCTTT
TRBJ1-2	TRBD1	TRBV3-1	few	CATGRGQGAPNYGYTF	TGTGCCACCGGGAGGGGACAGGGAGCTCCAAACTATGGCTACACCTTC
TRBJ2-3	NA	TRBV30	once	CAWTASTDTQYF	TGTGCCTGGACAGCTAGCACAGATACGCAGTATTTT
TRBJ2-3	NA	TRBV2	few	CASSETGTSTDTQYF	TGTGCCAGCAGTGAGACAGGGACTAGCACAGATACGCAGTATTTT
TRBJ2-7	TRBD2	TRBV12-3/TRBV12-4	few	CASSFGRGAADEQYF	TGTGCCAGCAGCTTCGGGCGGGGGGCCGCGGATGAGCAGTACTTC
TRBJ2-7	TRBD2	TRBV15	many	CATSSRLAGDYEQYF	TGTGCCACCAGCAGCAGACTAGCGGGGGACTACGAGCAGTACTTC
TRBJ2-5	TRBD2	TRBV4-2	few	CASSQATSLAAEETQYF	TGTGCCAGCAGCCAAGCCACCAGTCTAGCGGCTGAAGAGACCCAGTACTTC
TRBJ2-4	NA	TRBV7-9	many	CASSHVGTAKNIQYF	TGTGCCAGCAGCCACGTCGGCACAGCCAAAAACATTCAGTACTTC
TRBJ2-3	TRBD1	TRBV4-1	NA	CASSQEADRGVGDTQYF	TGCGCCAGCAGCCAAGAGGCAGACAGGGGTGTTGGAGATACGCAGTATTTT
TRBJ2-1	NA	TRBV7-6	few	CASSLEPLSDNEQFF	TGTGCCAGCAGCTTAGAGCCCCTGAGCGACAATGAGCAGTTCTTC
TRBJ2-3	NA	TRBV7-2	NA	CASSRMGIEDTQYF	TGTGCCAGCAGCCGTATGGGGATCGAAGATACGCAGTATTTT
TRBJ2-2	NA	TRBV12-3/TRBV12-4	few	CASSLVVGPTGELFF	TGTGCCAGCAGTTTAGTTGTTGGGCCTACCGGGGAGCTGTTTTTT
TRBJ2-5	NA	TRBV7-9	NA	CASSRLESYQETQYF	TGTGCCAGCTCCAGACTAGAGTCGTACCAAGAGACCCAGTACTTC
TRBJ2-1	TRBD1	TRBV9	many	CASSVGPQGESNEQFF	TGTGCCAGCAGCGTAGGGCCACAGGGGGAGTCCAATGAGCAGTTCTTC
TRBJ2-5	NA	TRBV7-2	many	CASSLVGGVQETQYF	TGTGCCAGCAGCTTAGTCGGGGGAGTCCAAGAGACCCAGTACTTC
TRBJ1-4	TRBD1	TRBV7-2	NA	CASSLGTGGISTNEKLFF	TGTGCCAGCAGCTTAGGAACAGGGGGCATTTCAACTAATGAAAAACTGTTTTTT
TRBJ2-1	TRBD2	TRBV12-3/TRBV12-4	many	CASSLLAGGQGEQFF	TGTGCCAGCAGTTTACTTGCGGGGGGGCAAGGGGAGCAGTTCTTC
TRBJ1-2	NA	TRBV3-1	NA	CASSLERANYGYTF	TGTGCCAGCAGCCTCGAGAGAGCTAACTATGGCTACACCTTC
TRBJ2-1	NA	TRBV7-3	many	CASSPTGSSHNEQFF	TGTGCCAGCAGCCCCACGGGAAGTAGCCACAATGAGCAGTTCTTC